The sequence of this T cell receptor (beta chain) was determined in a study of molecular identifiers for immune sequencing clone quantification. This clonotype was picked up many times. Its antigen is currently unknown. The CDR3 totals 15 residues. Germline V gene data show CDR1 as SGHTA and CDR2 as FQGNSA. Trimming took 7 bases from V and 3 from J; bases not matched to a gene: 7. Broader study findings: Clones carrying above 20 RNA copies accounted for over 97% of effector molecules, under 1% in naive cells.

Naive CD8 sequencing libraries were generated from roughly 20,000 to 1,000,000 sorted cells, with 10%, 30% or 50% RNA as input. Sorting defined naive CD8 T cells as CD8+CD4-CCR7+CD45RA+. Preparation of the bulk TCR libraries relied on previously described methods and listed TCR primers. TCRdb analysed the PCR reads with MiXCR anew, one entry per CDR3 protein. The profile shows 60,000 to 70,000 distinct CDR3 sequences, around a sixth of them singletons. Sequencing used naive CD8+ T cells from blood, with Jurkat cell RNA spiked in. The subset is: FACS-sorted CD8+CD4-CCR7+CD45RA+ naive T cells. This clonotype was obtained from a human donor in good health. Some libraries in this study had Jurkat cell RNA spiked in. This chain connects TRBV7-2 to TRBJ2-3, with TRBD2 identical over 10 bases. The CDR3: CASTPTSGSTDTQYF. The CDR3, as DNA: TGTGCCAGCACCCCGACTAGCGGGTCGACAGATACGCAGTATTTT.